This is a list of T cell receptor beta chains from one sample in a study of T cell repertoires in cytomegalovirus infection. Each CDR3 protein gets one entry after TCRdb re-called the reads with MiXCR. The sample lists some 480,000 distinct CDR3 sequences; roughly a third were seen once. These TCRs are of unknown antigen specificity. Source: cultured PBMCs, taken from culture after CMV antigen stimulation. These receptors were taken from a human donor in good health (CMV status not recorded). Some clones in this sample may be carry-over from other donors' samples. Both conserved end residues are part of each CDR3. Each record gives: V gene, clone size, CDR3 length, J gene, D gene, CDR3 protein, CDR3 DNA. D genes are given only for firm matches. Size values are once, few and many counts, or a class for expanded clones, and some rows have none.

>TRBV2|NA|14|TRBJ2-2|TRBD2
CASKIERGTGELFF
TGTGCCAGCAAGATTGAGCGGGGGACCGGGGAGCTGTTTTTT
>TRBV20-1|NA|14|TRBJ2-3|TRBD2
CSVYRTSGSNPQYF
TGCAGTGTTTATAGGACTAGCGGGTCGAATCCGCAGTATTTT
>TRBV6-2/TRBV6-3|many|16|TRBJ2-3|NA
CASSYPRGGSTDTQYF
TGTGCCAGCAGTTACCCACGCGGTGGAAGCACAGATACGCAGTATTTT
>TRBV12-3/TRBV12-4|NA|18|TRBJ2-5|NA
CASRSRWVGRGDQETQYF
TGTGCCAGCAGATCGCGCTGGGTGGGTCGCGGCGACCAAGAGACCCAGTACTTC
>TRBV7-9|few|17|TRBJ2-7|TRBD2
CASSPGLAGGPSYEQYF
TGTGCCAGCAGCCCGGGACTAGCGGGAGGGCCCTCCTACGAGCAGTACTTC
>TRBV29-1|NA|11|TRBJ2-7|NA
CSVVGGWEQYF
TGCAGCGTTGTGGGGGGATGGGAGCAGTACTTC
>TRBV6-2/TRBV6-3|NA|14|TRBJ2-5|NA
CASSFILAKETQYF
TGTGCCAGCAGTTTTATTTTGGCCAAAGAGACCCAGTACTTC
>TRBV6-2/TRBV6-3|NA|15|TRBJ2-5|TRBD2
CASSHSGRARETQYF
TGTGCCAGCAGTCATAGCGGGAGGGCCCGGGAGACCCAGTACTTC
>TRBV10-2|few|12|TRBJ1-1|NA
CASSESGDEAFF
TGCGCCAGCAGTGAGTCGGGGGATGAAGCTTTCTTT
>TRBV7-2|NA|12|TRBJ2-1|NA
CASSPNYQGQFF
TGTGCCAGCAGCCCAAACTATCAAGGGCAGTTCTTC
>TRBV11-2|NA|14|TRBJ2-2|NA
CASSRLVSDGELFF
TGTGCCAGCAGCCGACTAGTCTCGGACGGGGAGCTGTTTTTT
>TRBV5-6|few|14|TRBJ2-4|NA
CASSLYAGPNIQYF
TGTGCCAGCAGCTTGTATGCGGGACCAAACATTCAGTACTTC
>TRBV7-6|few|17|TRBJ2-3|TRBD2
CASSPLASGINVDTQYF
TGTGCCAGCAGTCCACTGGCTAGCGGGATTAATGTGGATACGCAGTATTTT
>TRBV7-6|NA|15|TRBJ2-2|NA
CASSLGGGHTGELFF
TGTGCTAGCAGCTTAGGAGGGGGCCACACCGGGGAGCTGTTTTTT
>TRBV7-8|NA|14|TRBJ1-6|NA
CASSRTAYNSPLHF
TGTGCCAGCAGCCGGACAGCTTATAATTCACCCCTCCACTTT
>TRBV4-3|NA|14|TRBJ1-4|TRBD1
CASSPDRGYEKLFF
TGCGCCAGCAGCCCAGACAGGGGATATGAAAAACTGTTTTTT
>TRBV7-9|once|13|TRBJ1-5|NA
CASTTQGEQPQHF
TGTGCCAGCACTACCCAGGGCGAGCAGCCCCAGCATTTT
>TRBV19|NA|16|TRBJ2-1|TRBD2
CASSIALAGGPGEQFF
TGTGCCAGTAGTATAGCACTAGCGGGAGGGCCGGGTGAGCAGTTCTTC
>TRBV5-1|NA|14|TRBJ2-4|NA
CASYAREAKNIQYF
TGCGCCTCATACGCCAGGGAGGCCAAAAACATTCAGTACTTC
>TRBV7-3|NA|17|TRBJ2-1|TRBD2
CASSPGLGPLSYNEQFF
TGTGCCAGCAGCCCCGGACTAGGGCCCCTCTCCTACAATGAGCAGTTCTTC
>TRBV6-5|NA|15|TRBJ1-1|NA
CASSDTWGGNTEAFF
TGTGCCAGCAGTGACACGTGGGGCGGGAACACTGAAGCTTTCTTT
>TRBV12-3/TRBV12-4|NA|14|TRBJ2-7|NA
CASSLALLDYEQYF
TGTGCCAGCAGTTTAGCGCTACTGGACTACGAGCAGTACTTC
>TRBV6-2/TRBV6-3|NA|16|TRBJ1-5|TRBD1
CASSYARGLGNQPQHF
TGTGCCAGCAGTTACGCAAGGGGGCTAGGTAATCAGCCCCAGCATTTT
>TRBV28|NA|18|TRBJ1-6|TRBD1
CASSLGSGGGYNNSPLHF
TGTGCCAGCAGTTTAGGTTCAGGGGGTGGATACAATAATTCACCCCTCCACTTT
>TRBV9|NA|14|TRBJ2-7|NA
CASSVRGQAGEQYF
TGTGCCAGCAGCGTCCGAGGGCAGGCCGGCGAGCAGTACTTC
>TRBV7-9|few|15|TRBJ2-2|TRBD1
CASSFGTVITGELFF
TGTGCCAGCAGCTTCGGGACAGTAATCACCGGGGAGCTGTTTTTT
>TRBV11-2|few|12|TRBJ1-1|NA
CASSPAGAEAFF
TGTGCCAGCAGCCCCGCGGGGGCTGAAGCTTTCTTT
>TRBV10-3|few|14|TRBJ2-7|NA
CAISESGAEVEQYF
TGTGCCATCAGTGAGTCCGGGGCCGAGGTTGAGCAGTACTTC
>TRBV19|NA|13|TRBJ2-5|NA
CASSPSSRETQYF
TGTGCCAGTAGCCCCTCGAGTAGGGAGACCCAGTACTTC
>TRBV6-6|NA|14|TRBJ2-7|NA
CASSYVTNSYEQYF
TGTGCCAGCAGTTACGTGACAAACTCCTACGAGCAGTACTTC
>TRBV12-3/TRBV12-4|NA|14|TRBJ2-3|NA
CASSLDPTFDTQYF
TGTGCCAGCAGTTTAGACCCTACGTTCGATACGCAGTATTTT
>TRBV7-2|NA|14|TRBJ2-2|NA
CASSPQQSPGELFF
TGTGCCAGCAGCCCACAGCAGTCCCCCGGGGAGCTGTTTTTT
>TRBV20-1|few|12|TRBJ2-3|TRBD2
CSATPSGDTQYF
TGCAGTGCTACCCCTAGCGGAGATACGCAGTATTTT